This entry lists 2 T cell receptor beta chains sequenced from one sample in a study of blood T cells in healthy people across ages. With a J-beta primer mix and a sample-barcoded 5' primer, a second PCR ran about 6 to 11 cycles. TCRdb re-derived calls from the 5' RACE reads in MiXCR, one entry per CDR3 protein. The data hold about 800,000 distinct CDR3 sequences, with approximately 25% observed a single time. The same sample was also used in a study of T cells of mothers and their children.

The material sequenced was blood. These receptors originate from a boy aged 5-17 years in good health.

The chain is built from TRBV5-1 and TRBJ1-5; perhaps TRBD1 as D (5 bases). The germline CDR1 and CDR2 sequences are SGHRS and YFSETQ. Trimming stripped 3 bases from V and 9 bases from J, with 13 bases between. This CDR3 has 13 residues. CDR3 nucleotides: TGCGCCAGCAGCTCACAGAATGGGGGGCCCCAGCATTTT. Its translation: CASSSQNGGPQHF.

This chain uses TRBV20-1 with TRBJ2-5; tentatively, D is TRBD2 (5 bases). Germline-derived CDR1 and CDR2 are DFQATT and SNEGSKA (reference sequence). V was shortened by 6 bases and J by 1 base, with 9 bases between the two germline ends. This CDR3 has 12 amino acids. This chain's CDR3 is CSARRGQETQYF. DNA for the CDR3: TGCAGTGCGCGACGGGGCCAAGAGACCCAGTACTTC.